This TCR beta chain is from a study of regulatory T cells in long-lasting Graves disease. V was shortened by 7 bases and J by 6 bases, with 9 bases between the two germline ends. CDR1 is MNHNS, CDR2 SASEGT, per germline. The CDR3 runs to 12 residues. Through Arm-PCR of CDR3 regions and iRepertoire HTBI primers, TCR beta libraries were built. A single record per CDR3 protein comes from TCRdb applying MiXCR to the multiplex PCR reads. Found here are hundreds of thousands of distinct CDR3 sequences, 16% of them singletons; the top ten hold approximately 18%. Time point of the sample: newly diagnosed GD, antithyroid drugs for less than 3 months. From PBMCs, RNA was extracted and then used to make the TCR library. A few counts support this clonotype. These sequences were also reported in another study, on T cells in Graves' hyperthyroidism and ophthalmopathy.

The clonotype was recovered from a woman younger than 45 with Graves disease. The specimen was peripheral blood mononuclear cells (PBMCs), collected at new diagnosis, from a patient treated with antithyroid drugs. The chain recombines TRBV6-1 with TRBJ1-4, with unresolved D. For the CDR3, the DNA is TGTGCCAGCAAGGCGAGTGATGAAAAACTGTTTTTT. Encoded protein: CASKASDEKLFF.